The 23 T cell receptor beta chains given below trace back to one sample, sequenced in a study of cytomegalovirus exposure and HLA in healthy donors. The PCR made use of 60 Vbeta and 13 Jbeta primers. Some clones are missing from TCRdb's copy, which holds only in-frame ones; the method was immunoSEQ multiplex PCR. The sample lists about 160,000 clones; about 80% were seen once. The sample taken for sequencing was PBMCs. The receptors shown here come from a girl aged 5 to 17 in good health and CMV-seropositive.

V usage is TRBV10-3 and J usage is TRBJ2-7, with 8 bases identical to TRBD2. This CDR3 spans 14 amino acids. Germline V CDR1 and CDR2: ENHRY, SYGVKD. With 3 bases clipped from V and 2 bases from J, the junction kept 3 bases outside the gene matches. The CDR3 sequence: CAISDGTRTYEQYF. For the CDR3, the DNA is TGTGCCATCAGTGATGGGACTAGAACCTACGAGCAGTACTTC.

In DNA, the CDR3 is TGCGCCAGCAGTCCGGAGCCCGTCGGAGGGAGTGAAGCTTTCTTT. Translating it yields CASSPEPVGGSEAFF. This chain links TRBV10-2 with TRBJ1-1; the D is unclear. Trimming removed 5 bases at V and 7 bases at J, with 20 bases between. Germline V lookup: CDR1 WSHSY, CDR2 SAAADI. The CDR3 is 15 amino acids.

The chain uses TRBV6-4 and TRBJ2-2; 9 nucleotides agree with TRBD2. CDR1 is MRHNA, CDR2 SNTAGT, per germline. The V gene end was trimmed by 4 bases and the J gene end by 2 bases; junction bases not matched to a gene: 2. This CDR3 contains 15 residues. The CDR3 sequence: CASSVAGANTGELFF. CDR3 nucleotide sequence: TGTGCCAGCAGTGTAGCGGGGGCAAACACCGGGGAGCTGTTTTTT.

CDR3 in DNA: TGTGCCAGCAGTTACTCTAAGGACAGTTTCTACGAGCAGTACTTC. Translation: CASSYSKDSFYEQYF. The chain combines TRBV6-5 with TRBJ2-7; D may be TRBD1 (6 bases). The CDR3 is made up of 15 amino acids. Looked up from germline, CDR1 is MNHEY and CDR2 is SVGAGI. V was pared by 0 bases and J by 3 bases, with 12 bases between.

This clone was seen more than once but under ten times. The rearrangement uses TRBV11-2 and TRBJ1-1, with D perhaps TRBD1 (5 bases). Per germline, CDR1 SGHAT and CDR2 FQNNGV. The CDR3 sequence is 15 residues long. Trimming pared 5 bases from V and 1 base from J, leaving 14 bases between. The CDR3 nucleotides are TGTGCCAGCAGCACTTACAGGACGAAGAACACTGAAGCTTTCTTT. Its translation: CASSTYRTKNTEAFF. Together with reference TRBV11-2 and TRBJ1-1, the CDR3 gives the full variable domain: EAGVAQSPRYKIIEKRQSVAFWCNPISGHATLYWYQQILGQGPKLLIQFQNNGVVDDSQLPKDRFSAERLKGVDSTLKIQPAKLEDSAVYLCASSTYRTKNTEAFFGQGTRLTVV.

This chain uses TRBV18 with TRBJ1-5; D is uncertain. The CDR3 length is 13 residues. V dropped 2 bases and J dropped 7 bases, with 9 bases sitting between them. Germline CDR1 reads KGHSH; CDR2 reads LQKENI. In nucleotides, the CDR3 is TGTGCCAGCTCACCAAGCCCAGGACAGCCCCAGCATTTT. Amino acid sequence: CASSPSPGQPQHF.

This clone was observed a handful of times. The chain recombines TRBV7-2 with TRBJ1-2; D is perhaps TRBD1 (5 bases). The germline V gene has CDR1 SGHTA and CDR2 FQGNSA. There are 12 residues in the CDR3. V was pared by 3 bases and J by 5 bases, with 7 bases between. CDR3 protein: CASSLGQYGYTF. The DNA of the CDR3 is TGTGCCAGCAGCTTGGGGCAATATGGCTACACCTTC. The full variable domain, rest sourced from reference TRBV7-2 and TRBJ1-2, is GAGVSQSPSNKVTEKGKDVELRCDPISGHTALYWYRQSLGQGLEFLIYFQGNSAPDKSGLPSDRFSAERTGGSVSTLTIQRTQQEDSAVYLCASSLGQYGYTFGSGTRLTVV.

The CDR3: CASSFSRNTEAFF. CDR3 nucleotides: TGCGCCAGCAGCTTTTCCAGAAACACTGAAGCTTTCTTT. This chain joins TRBV5-1 and TRBJ1-1, with D hard to call. V was shortened by 2 bases and J by 2 bases, with 7 bases between the two germline ends. The CDR3 consists of 13 residues. Germline-derived CDR1 and CDR2 are SGHRS and YFSETQ.

The chain links TRBV2 to TRBJ1-2, with D possibly TRBD1 on 5 matching bases. V lost 4 bases and J lost 8, with 20 bases in between. The CDR3 consists of 15 residues. Per the germline V gene, CDR1 is SNHLY and CDR2 is FYNNEI. For the CDR3, the DNA is TGTGCCAGCAGTGCCTTAAGAGGGGACTTGTACGGCTACACCTTC. This codes for CASSALRGDLYGYTF.

This chain joins TRBV19 and TRBJ2-7; tentative D call: TRBD2 (5 bases). The CDR3 length is 12 residues. Germline V gives CDR1 LNHDA, CDR2 SQIVND (reference sequence). The germline V and J ends were trimmed by 9 bases and 3 bases, with 12 bases remaining between them. The DNA of the CDR3 is TGTGCCAGCCATGGACGGGACTACGAGCAGTACTTC. Translating it yields CASHGRDYEQYF.

The CDR3 loop is CASIAGTLNTGELFF. The CDR3 region has the DNA TGTGCCAGTATAGCTGGGACACTTAACACCGGGGAGCTGTTTTTT. This chain connects TRBV19 to TRBJ2-2, with a tentative D call TRBD1 (6 bases). Between the trimmed V and J ends, which lost 7 bases and 2 bases, there was a span of 14 bases. This CDR3 spans 15 amino acids. Germline V gene lookup returns CDR1 LNHDA and CDR2 SQIVND (reference sequence).

The chain couples TRBV6-1 to TRBJ1-1; the match to TRBD1 covers 7 bases. Germline V CDR1 and CDR2: MNHNS, SASEGT. The CDR3 totals 16 residues. The trim removed 2 bases at V and 6 bases at J, leaving 12 bases unmatched. CDR3 region: CASSELTGVNIAEAFF. CDR3 coding DNA: TGTGCCAGCAGTGAACTCACAGGGGTAAATATCGCTGAAGCTTTCTTT.

This clone was seen once. The chain uses TRBV6-1 and TRBJ2-7; D call uncertain. CDR1 is MNHNS and CDR2 is SASEGT in the germline V gene. There are 16 residues in the CDR3. Trimming pared 3 bases from V and 3 bases from J, leaving 18 bases between. This chain's CDR3 is CASSDPFQGRFYEQYF. The CDR3 nucleotides read TGTGCCAGCAGTGACCCCTTTCAAGGCAGGTTCTACGAGCAGTACTTC.

The chain recombines TRBV11-2 with TRBJ2-7, with TRBD2 matching 7 bases. CDR3 length equals 13 residues. In germline, CDR1 is SGHAT, CDR2 FQNNGV. V dropped 5 bases and J dropped 1; count of bases not matched to a gene: 2. The CDR3 here is CASSLGGSYEQYF. The CDR3 DNA follows: TGTGCCAGCAGCCTGGGAGGGTCCTACGAGCAGTACTTC.

This clone was observed a handful of times. This chain joins TRBV6-5 and TRBJ2-7, with D perhaps matching TRBD2 (6 bases). V lost 5 bases and J 3 bases, leaving 14 bases between the germline ends. The V gene's germline CDR1 is MNHEY and CDR2 SVGAGI. This CDR3 region has 14 residues. The CDR3 coding sequence is TGTGCCAGCAGTCCCTCCTTGGAGGGCTACGAGCAGTACTTC. As protein: CASSPSLEGYEQYF.

The gene calls are TRBV7-2 and TRBJ2-2, with 14 nucleotides matching TRBD2. Per the germline V gene, CDR1 is SGHTA and CDR2 is FQGNSA. The CDR3 has 16 residues. The V and J ends lost 4 bases and 6 bases, in that order; junction bases with no gene match: 4. The CDR3 loop reads CASSWGLAGESGELFF. The CDR3 nucleotides read TGTGCCAGCAGCTGGGGACTAGCGGGAGAATCCGGGGAGCTGTTTTTT. Filled out from reference TRBV7-2 and TRBJ2-2, the complete variable domain reads GAGVSQSPSNKVTEKGKDVELRCDPISGHTALYWYRQSLGQGLEFLIYFQGNSAPDKSGLPSDRFSAERTGGSVSTLTIQRTQQEDSAVYLCASSWGLAGESGELFFGEGSRLTVL.

The V gene is TRBV13, the J gene TRBJ2-3; 9 nucleotides align to TRBD2. Germline lookup yields CDR1 PRHDT and CDR2 FYEKMQ (reference sequence). The CDR3 consists of 16 residues. The junction had 7 bases not matched to a gene; V was cut back by 3 bases and J by 3 bases. In nucleotides, the CDR3 is TGTGCCAGCAGCTTTATGGTTCTAGCGGGGACAGATACGCAGTATTTT. Translation: CASSFMVLAGTDTQYF.

The chain recombines TRBV6-1 with TRBJ1-1; D gene ambiguous. This CDR3 region has 16 residues. Trimming cost V 4 bases and J 3 bases, with 18 bases left between them. From germline, CDR1 is MNHNS and CDR2 SASEGT. The CDR3 bases are TGTGCCAGCAGTGCCTACAGAGGAGGGCGGGACACTGAAGCTTTCTTT. Its protein product is CASSAYRGGRDTEAFF.

This chain joins TRBV9 and TRBJ2-1; D uncertain. Deletions cut 2 bases from V and 7 bases from J, with 10 bases between. Germline values: CDR1 SGDLS, CDR2 YYNGEE. The CDR3 is made up of 13 amino acids. The CDR3, as DNA: TGTGCCAGCAGCGTTTCCGCAGGAAATGAGCAGTTCTTC. As protein: CASSVSAGNEQFF.

The V and J genes are TRBV29-1 and TRBJ2-3; D perhaps matches TRBD2 (5 bases). Germline V gene sequence: CDR1 SQVTM, CDR2 ANQGSEA. CDR3 length equals 16 residues. Deletions cut 5 bases from V and 0 bases from J, with 18 bases between. The CDR3 sequence: CSVFGLRTASTDTQYF. Here the CDR3 DNA reads TGCAGCGTTTTTGGGCTCAGGACTGCTAGCACAGATACGCAGTATTTT.

The chain carries TRBV27 and TRBJ2-7, with unresolved D. V gave up 1 base and J gave up 0 bases, with 7 bases separating them. Germline V gives CDR1 MNHEY, CDR2 SMNVEV (reference sequence). There are 14 residues in the CDR3. As DNA, the CDR3 is TGTGCCAGCAGTTTATATGAGAGCTCCTACGAGCAGTACTTC. Protein product: CASSLYESSYEQYF.

V and J are TRBV15 and TRBJ2-7; 8 bases fit TRBD1. From germline, CDR1 is LNHNV and CDR2 YYDKDF (reference sequence). V lost 1 base to trimming and J lost 5 bases; unmatched junction nucleotides: 10. The CDR3 spans 16 residues. CDR3 DNA: TGTGCCACCAGCAGAGGGCCAGGTCAGGGGGCCGACGAGCAGTACTTC. The encoded protein is CATSRGPGQGADEQYF.

This clone was counted once. This chain's CDR3 is CASSPNLGTGRDGYTF. CDR3 nucleotides: TGTGCCAGCAGTCCGAACCTCGGGACAGGGCGGGATGGCTACACCTTC. The chain is built from TRBV27 and TRBJ1-2; 9 bases align to TRBD1. V trimming: 5 bases; J trimming: 6 bases; junction bases outside the gene matches: 13. CDR1 and CDR2 from the germline V gene are MNHEY and SMNVEV (reference sequence). The CDR3 runs 16 residues.